Below, 21 T cell receptor beta chains from the same sample are listed, as sequenced in a study of blood T cell repertoires in COVID-19. Sequencing was performed with immunoSEQ multiplex PCR; in TCRdb, only in-frame clones are kept and a portion is missing. This table has 250,000 to 300,000 clones, more than 85% appearing once. Sequencing input: peripheral blood. The receptors were sampled from a woman between 25 and 40 years old with COVID-19, enrolled during active disease.

The CDR3 region has the DNA TGTGCCCCACCGGGACTTCATAATTCACCCCTCCACTTT. It translates to CAPPGLHNSPLHF. The V gene is TRBV27, the J gene TRBJ1-6; a weak D match, TRBD1 (5 bases). The CDR3 contains 13 residues. Germline CDR1 and CDR2: MNHEY and SMNVEV (reference sequence). Trimming shortened V by 11 bases and J by 5 bases, and 13 bases separated the two germline ends.

This chain links TRBV29-1 with TRBJ2-1; no reliable D call. This CDR3 is built from 16 residues. From germline, CDR1 is SQVTM and CDR2 ANQGSEA. V lost 3 bases to trimming and J lost 0 bases, with 15 bases between them. As DNA, the CDR3 is TGCAGCGTTGACTCTCTGGGCGAGAGCTCCTACAATGAGCAGTTCTTC. It is translated as CSVDSLGESSYNEQFF.

The genes are TRBV2 and TRBJ1-2, with D maybe TRBD1 (6 bases). The V end was cut by 0 bases, the J end by 4 bases, with 12 bases between. Germline V gene data show CDR1 as SNHLY and CDR2 as FYNNEI. This CDR3 region has 15 residues. CDR3 residues: CASSEARQAIYGYTF. The CDR3 region has the DNA TGTGCCAGCAGTGAAGCAAGACAGGCAATCTATGGCTACACCTTC.

V is TRBV30 and J is TRBJ1-3; no reliable D call. Germline CDR1 reads GTSNPN; CDR2 reads SVGIG (reference sequence). With 4 bases removed from V and 0 bases from J, the gap between germline ends came to 10 bases. The CDR3 sequence is 14 residues long. The CDR3 DNA reads as TGTGCCTGGACCCCGACATACTCTGGAAACACCATATATTTT. It is translated as CAWTPTYSGNTIYF.

This sequence joins TRBV5-1 and TRBJ2-1, with D possibly being TRBD2 (6 bases). The CDR3 covers 16 residues. Per germline, CDR1 SGHRS and CDR2 YFSETQ. V lost 6 bases and J lost 2, with 18 bases in between. The CDR3 protein is CASTTDVSGPYNEQFF. CDR3 nucleotide sequence: TGCGCCAGCACCACTGACGTAAGCGGGCCCTACAATGAGCAGTTCTTC.

The rearrangement links TRBV5-1 to TRBJ1-2; D remains unclear. Trimming cost V 4 bases and J 6 bases, with 25 bases left between them. Germline CDR1 and CDR2: SGHRS and YFSETQ. This CDR3 comprises 17 residues. CDR3 region: CASSEAPAAGRANGYTF. DNA for the CDR3: TGCGCCAGCAGCGAAGCTCCTGCCGCGGGGAGGGCGAATGGCTACACCTTC. The full variable domain, rest sourced from reference TRBV5-1 and TRBJ1-2, is KAGVTQTPRYLIKTRGQQVTLSCSPISGHRSVSWYQQTPGQGLQFLFEYFSETQRNKGNFPGRFSGRQFSNSRSEMNVSTLELGDSALYLCASSEAPAAGRANGYTFGSGTRLTVV.

V is TRBV7-9 and J is TRBJ2-3, with no clear D. V was clipped by 5 bases and J by 6 bases, with 12 bases between them. Germline assignment: CDR1 SEHNR and CDR2 FQNEAQ (reference sequence). The CDR3 sequence is 13 residues long. The CDR3 spells CASSRTGLDTQYF. Here the CDR3 DNA reads TGTGCCAGCAGCCGAACGGGTTTGGATACGCAGTATTTT.

V gene TRBV11-3 combines with J gene TRBJ2-5, with 7 bases lining up with TRBD1. This CDR3 has 13 amino acids. With V trimmed by 5 bases and J by 3 bases, 3 bases remained unmatched. Germline V gene data show CDR1 as SGHNT and CDR2 as YENEEA. CDR3 protein: CASSRGQKETQYF. The DNA of the CDR3 is TGTGCCAGCAGCCGGGGACAGAAAGAGACCCAGTACTTC.

The gene calls are TRBV19 and TRBJ1-2; D not certain. V dropped 10 bases and J dropped 6 bases, with 9 bases sitting between them. The CDR3 contains 10 residues. Per the germline V gene, CDR1 is LNHDA and CDR2 is SQIVND (reference sequence). CDR3 residues: CATSGNGYTF. The CDR3 DNA sequence: TGTGCCACCTCGGGGAATGGCTACACCTTC. Full variable domain (rest looked up from reference TRBV19 and TRBJ1-2): DGGITQSPKYLFRKEGQNVTLSCEQNLNHDAMYWYRQDPGQGLRLIYYSQIVNDFQKGDIAEGYSVSREKKESFPLTVTSAQKNPTAFYLCATSGNGYTFGSGTRLTVV.

The chain joins TRBV14 to TRBJ2-7; D remains ambiguous. The ends were cut back, 1 base at V and 1 base at J, with 5 bases in the middle. The CDR3 covers 13 residues. Germline CDR1 and CDR2: SGHDN and FVKESK. CDR3 DNA sequence: TGTGCCAGCAGCCAAGGCGGTTCCTACGAGCAGTACTTC. Translating gives CASSQGGSYEQYF. The full variable domain, in which reference TRBV14 and TRBJ2-7 provide the parts outside the CDR3, is EAGVTQFPSHSVIEKGQTVTLRCDPISGHDNLYWYRRVMGKEIKFLLHFVKESKQDESGMPNNRFLAERTGGTYSTLKVQPAELEDSGVYFCASSQGGSYEQYFGPGTRLTVT.

This clone was recorded once. V gene TRBV30 combines with J gene TRBJ1-1, with TRBD1 as a possible D gene (5 bases). Trimming shortened V by 3 bases and J by 0 bases, and 8 bases separated the two germline ends. CDR1 is GTSNPN and CDR2 is SVGIG in the germline V gene (reference sequence). This CDR3 has 13 residues. The CDR3 DNA is TGTGCCTGGAGGGCAGGGATGAACACTGAAGCTTTCTTT. Its protein is CAWRAGMNTEAFF.

For the CDR3, the DNA is TGCGCCAGCAGCTTGGAAGGGGGAATTTTATCTGAAGCTTTCTTT. Encoded protein: CASSLEGGILSEAFF. J is TRBJ1-1 and V is TRBV5-1; D is possibly TRBD1 (6 bases). V lost 0 bases, J lost 6 bases, and 15 bases lay in between. The CDR3 has 15 amino acids. Germline V lookup: CDR1 SGHRS, CDR2 YFSETQ.

The chain joins TRBV12-3 or TRBV12-4 to TRBJ2-3, with D possibly matching TRBD2 (5 bases). V was shortened by 7 bases and J by 4 bases, with 9 bases between the two germline ends. The CDR3 loop spans 12 amino acids. CDR3 protein: CASKQRADTQYF. DNA for the CDR3: TGTGCCAGCAAACAGAGGGCAGATACGCAGTATTTT.

The chain recombines TRBV27 with TRBJ2-7; tentatively, D is TRBD2 (5 bases). Germline values: CDR1 MNHEY, CDR2 SMNVEV (reference sequence). V was pared by 5 bases and J by 5 bases, with 19 bases between. The CDR3 loop spans 15 amino acids. The CDR3 bases are TGTGCCAGCAGTATTCCGGGAAAGGGAGTCCACGAGCAGTACTTC. It is translated as CASSIPGKGVHEQYF.

This clone was counted a single time. V gene TRBV30 combines with J gene TRBJ2-7; 8 nucleotides align to TRBD2. CDR1 GTSNPN and CDR2 SVGIG come from the germline V gene (reference sequence). Trimming removed 5 bases from V and 3 bases from J; junction bases left unmatched: 3. The CDR3 contains 12 residues. In DNA, the CDR3 is TGTGCCTGGGCCGGGACTAGCTACGAGCAGTACTTC. It specifies CAWAGTSYEQYF.

This clone was seen a handful of times. The chain is built from TRBV2 and TRBJ2-5; 9 bases line up with TRBD2. The CDR3 has 15 amino acids. Germline V gene lookup returns CDR1 SNHLY and CDR2 FYNNEI. The ends lost 3 bases at V and 5 bases at J; junction bases unmatched: 7. CDR3 amino acids: CASSEIAGDGETQYF. CDR3 in DNA: TGTGCCAGCAGTGAGATAGCGGGAGATGGGGAGACCCAGTACTTC. Full variable domain (remainder filled in from reference TRBV2 and TRBJ2-5): EPEVTQTPSHQVTQMGQEVILRCVPISNHLYFYWYRQILGQKVEFLVSFYNNEISEKSEIFDDQFSVERPDGSNFTLKIRSTKLEDSAMYFCASSEIAGDGETQYFGPGTRLLVL.

The rearrangement uses TRBV6-5 and TRBJ1-1; D uncertain. V gave up 7 bases and J gave up 3 bases, with 12 bases separating them. The germline CDR1 and CDR2 sequences are MNHEY and SVGAGI. The CDR3 runs to 13 residues. CDR3 DNA sequence: TGTGCCAGCACCCAACGGGTCGACACTGAAGCTTTCTTT. Its translation is CASTQRVDTEAFF.

The chain has TRBV6-5 and TRBJ1-3, with a weak D call TRBD1 (5 bases). Trimming removed 0 bases from V and 4 bases from J, with 10 bases in between. Germline V gives CDR1 MNHEY, CDR2 SVGAGI. The length of the CDR3 is 15 residues. In DNA form, the CDR3 reads TGTGCCAGCAGTTACTCTCAGGGTGCCGGAAACACCATATATTTT. Translated: CASSYSQGAGNTIYF.

The J gene is TRBJ2-7, the V gene TRBV30; D is perhaps TRBD1 (6 bases). The CDR3 sequence is 13 residues long. Trimming took off 0 bases at V and 6 bases at J, with 12 bases between the two ends. Germline CDR1 reads GTSNPN; CDR2 reads SVGIG (reference sequence). The CDR3 nucleotides read TGTGCCTGGAGTGTAACAGGGCTTAGCGAGCAGTACTTC. Amino acid sequence: CAWSVTGLSEQYF.

This chain links TRBV2 with TRBJ1-1, with a tentative D call TRBD1 (6 bases). V lost 3 bases and J lost 5, with 10 bases in between. Per the germline V gene, CDR1 is SNHLY and CDR2 is FYNNEI. The CDR3 is 13 amino acids. DNA of the CDR3: TGTGCCAGCAGTGAGGACAGACGGACTGAAGCTTTCTTT. This gives the protein CASSEDRRTEAFF.

The chain combines TRBV28 with TRBJ2-7; 14 positions agree with TRBD2. The CDR3 totals 16 residues. Germline V lookup: CDR1 MDHEN, CDR2 SYDVKM. The trim removed 6 bases at V and 3 bases at J, leaving 7 bases unmatched. The CDR3 DNA follows: TGTGCCAGCAGAGACCCCGGGACTAGCGGGAGCTACGAGCAGTACTTC. This gives the protein CASRDPGTSGSYEQYF. Together with reference TRBV28 and TRBJ2-7, the CDR3 gives the full variable domain: DVKVTQSSRYLVKRTGEKVFLECVQDMDHENMFWYRQDPGLGLRLIYFSYDVKMKEKGDIPEGYSVSREKKERFSLILESASTNQTSMYLCASRDPGTSGSYEQYFGPGTRLTVT.